These 20 T cell receptor beta chains came from one sample sequenced in a study of T cell clones after liver transplantation. TCRdb keeps only in-frame clones here, not all; method: immunoSEQ multiplex PCR. The sample yields about 51,000 clones, more than 65% seen once. The sample here was CD4+ T cells from blood, taken more than 53 months after liver transplant. These receptors were obtained from a human patient who received a liver transplant. A share of the T cells may be of graft donor origin.

V and J are TRBV30 and TRBJ2-7; TRBD1 is a possible D gene (6 bases). In germline, CDR1 is GTSNPN, CDR2 SVGIG (reference sequence). The ends were cut back, 0 bases at V and 7 bases at J, with 16 bases in the middle. The CDR3 has 14 amino acids. The CDR3 sequence is CAWSVTSGAAEQYF. The CDR3 coding sequence is TGTGCCTGGAGTGTAACATCAGGGGCTGCGGAGCAGTACTTC.

V and J are TRBV11-2 and TRBJ2-3; the D gene is possibly TRBD1 (6 bases). CDR3 length: 14 residues. The ends were cut back, 6 bases at V and 0 bases at J, with 10 bases in the middle. Germline V gene sequence: CDR1 SGHAT, CDR2 FQNNGV. CDR3 amino acids: CASSPTGSTDTQYF. DNA of the CDR3: TGTGCCAGCAGTCCCACAGGGAGCACAGATACGCAGTATTTT. Combining the CDR3 with reference TRBV11-2 and TRBJ2-3 gives the whole variable domain EAGVAQSPRYKIIEKRQSVAFWCNPISGHATLYWYQQILGQGPKLLIQFQNNGVVDDSQLPKDRFSAERLKGVDSTLKIQPAKLEDSAVYLCASSPTGSTDTQYFGPGTRLTVL.

This clone has only a few counts. This chain joins TRBV4-1 and TRBJ1-5; no firm D call. Germline assignment: CDR1 MGHRA and CDR2 YSYEKL. The CDR3 loop spans 15 amino acids. Trimming cost V 0 bases and J 7 bases, with 13 bases left between them. CDR3 region: CASSQDWASSQPQHF. The DNA of the CDR3 is TGCGCCAGCAGCCAAGACTGGGCCAGTTCGCAGCCCCAGCATTTT.

This chain uses TRBV27 with TRBJ1-3; D is undetermined. Per the germline V gene, CDR1 is MNHEY and CDR2 is SMNVEV (reference sequence). V was shortened by 3 bases and J by 2 bases, with 14 bases between the two germline ends. There are 16 residues in the CDR3. The CDR3 nucleotides read TGTGCCAGCAGTTTGAGCGGGTATATGGCTGGAAACACCATATATTTT. Protein sequence: CASSLSGYMAGNTIYF.

This sequence joins TRBV6-5 and TRBJ2-7; 11 bases are shared with TRBD1. Trimming removed 6 bases from V and 2 bases from J; junction bases left unmatched: 6. Germline loops: CDR1 MNHEY, CDR2 SVGAGI. The CDR3 is 15 amino acids. The CDR3 loop reads CASRDRTGGAYEQYF. CDR3 in DNA: TGTGCCAGCAGAGATAGGACAGGGGGCGCCTACGAGCAGTACTTC.

This chain connects TRBV30 to TRBJ1-6, with D possibly TRBD1 on 5 matching bases. Trimming cost V 4 bases and J 4 bases, with 8 bases left between them. Germline assignment: CDR1 GTSNPN and CDR2 SVGIG (reference sequence). This CDR3 has 13 amino acids. CDR3 in DNA: TGTGCCTGGAAACAGGAGTATAATTCACCCCTCCACTTT. It encodes CAWKQEYNSPLHF.

The chain links TRBV18 to TRBJ2-7; TRBD1 agrees at 10 bases. Germline CDR1 reads KGHSH; CDR2 reads LQKENI. Losses at the gene ends were 4 bases for V and 4 bases for J; bases not matched to a gene: 4. This CDR3 region has 14 residues. CDR3 residues: CASSLDRGQYEQYF. CDR3 sequence (DNA): TGTGCCAGCTCACTCGACAGGGGGCAGTACGAGCAGTACTTC.

This chain joins TRBV30 and TRBJ1-4; 7 bases are a match to TRBD1. Trimming removed 0 bases from V and 8 bases from J; junction bases left unmatched: 3. Germline assignment: CDR1 GTSNPN and CDR2 SVGIG (reference sequence). The CDR3 runs to 13 residues. The CDR3 region is CAWSVRRGEKLFF. CDR3 in DNA: TGTGCCTGGAGTGTACGCAGGGGGGAAAAACTGTTTTTT.

V and J are TRBV5-4 and TRBJ1-2; D is uncertain. CDR3 length: 13 residues. With 0 bases removed from V and 4 bases from J, the gap between germline ends came to 7 bases. Germline lookup yields CDR1 SGHNT and CDR2 YYREEE (reference sequence). CDR3 coding DNA: TGTGCCAGCAGCTTGGGAGGGAGCTATGGCTACACCTTC. Amino acid sequence: CASSLGGSYGYTF.

Concerning this clone: One end of the junction is discordant with germline, which a read error may explain. The chain has TRBV11-2 and TRBJ1-1, with D possibly being TRBD1 (5 bases). The V gene's germline CDR1 is SGHAT and CDR2 FQNNGV. The CDR3 runs 16 residues. CDR3 coding DNA: TGTGCCAGCAACTTAGGTTTGGGGGGGATTGACACTGAAGCTTTCTTT. Protein sequence: CASNLGLGGIDTEAFF.

The rearrangement uses TRBV6-1 and TRBJ2-2; 7 bases fit TRBD2. Germline V gene sequence: CDR1 MNHNS, CDR2 SASEGT. The CDR3 extends over 14 amino acids. Trimming cost V 5 bases and J 5 bases; bases outside gene matches: 5. The DNA of the CDR3 is TGTGCCAGCAGTCGACTAGCCGGTACCGGGGAGCTGTTTTTT. This sequence encodes CASSRLAGTGELFF.

The chain uses TRBV18 and TRBJ2-7, with 14 nucleotides matching TRBD2. From germline, CDR1 is KGHSH and CDR2 LQKENI. The junction had 3 bases not matched to a gene; V was cut back by 2 bases and J by 3 bases. The CDR3 has 16 amino acids. CDR3 in amino acids: CASSPGTSGSSYEQYF. CDR3 nucleotide sequence: TGTGCCAGCTCACCAGGGACTAGCGGGAGTAGCTACGAGCAGTACTTC.

The chain carries TRBV4-2 and TRBJ1-3, with TRBD1 matching 7 bases. The V segment lost 2 bases and the J segment 2 bases; nucleotides outside the gene matches: 6. Germline-derived CDR1 and CDR2 are LGHNA and YNFKEQ. The CDR3 is 16 residues long. The CDR3 DNA follows: TGTGCCAGCAGCCAACCCGGACAGGTCGCTGGAAACACCATATATTTT. Its translation: CASSQPGQVAGNTIYF.

This clone was detected only once. The rearrangement uses TRBV18 and TRBJ1-2; 11 nucleotides match TRBD1. Losses at the gene ends were 6 bases for V and 7 bases for J; bases not matched to a gene: 7. Germline CDR1 is KGHSH and CDR2 is LQKENI. The CDR3 runs 14 residues. This CDR3 is CASSPGQGAAGYTF. CDR3 nucleotide sequence: TGTGCCAGCTCCCCCGGACAGGGGGCGGCTGGCTACACCTTC.

This chain connects TRBV19 to TRBJ1-6; 7 positions match TRBD1. CDR3 size: 16 residues. After removal of 7 bases from V and 5 bases from J, the junction contained 11 bases not matched to a gene. Germline V gene lookup returns CDR1 LNHDA and CDR2 SQIVND (reference sequence). The CDR3 sequence: CASKGGGTANNSPLHF. CDR3 DNA sequence: TGTGCCAGTAAAGGAGGGGGCACAGCCAATAATTCACCCCTCCACTTT.

This clone was counted a few times. The V and J genes are TRBV10-1 and TRBJ2-7, with D uncertain. CDR3 length equals 14 residues. Trimming cost V 0 bases and J 5 bases, with 11 bases left between them. The germline V gene has CDR1 WNHNN and CDR2 SYGVQD (reference sequence). CDR3 sequence reads: CASSESEVAHEQYF. The CDR3 DNA reads TGCGCCAGCAGTGAGTCTGAGGTAGCCCACGAGCAGTACTTC.

J is TRBJ2-6 and V is TRBV7-3, with D unclear. This CDR3 has 16 amino acids. Per the germline V gene, CDR1 is SGHTA and CDR2 is FQGTGA. With 1 base removed from V and 0 bases from J, the gap between germline ends came to 7 bases. Here the CDR3 DNA reads TGTGCCAGCAGCTTAAGATCCGGCTCTGGGGCCAACGTCCTGACTTTC. This translates into CASSLRSGSGANVLTF.

The rearrangement links TRBV30 to TRBJ1-1; D remains ambiguous. V was clipped by 2 bases and J by 5 bases, with 15 bases between them. The CDR3 is 14 amino acids. Germline-derived CDR1 and CDR2 are GTSNPN and SVGIG (reference sequence). In nucleotides, the CDR3 is TGTGCCTGGAGTATACGCTTCACCAGTACTGAAGCTTTCTTT. It yields the protein CAWSIRFTSTEAFF.

The chain carries TRBV7-2 and TRBJ2-1; TRBD2 matches at 9 bases. Looked up from germline, CDR1 is SGHTA and CDR2 is FQGNSA. With 4 bases clipped from V and 2 bases from J, the junction kept 9 bases outside the gene matches. The CDR3 length is 17 residues. The CDR3 loop reads CASSSQAGGPPYNEQFF. For the CDR3, the DNA is TGTGCCAGCAGCTCCCAAGCGGGGGGCCCCCCCTACAATGAGCAGTTCTTC.

The chain couples TRBV9 to TRBJ1-3; possibly TRBD1 for D (6 bases). The CDR3 spans 16 residues. V was clipped by 4 bases and J by 1 base, with 15 bases between them. CDR1 SGDLS and CDR2 YYNGEE come from the germline V gene. The CDR3 bases are TGTGCCAGCAGCCCACCCGGGACACAGTCTGGAAACACCATATATTTT. Its translation: CASSPPGTQSGNTIYF. The full variable domain, completed using reference TRBV9 and TRBJ1-3, is DSGVTQTPKHLITATGQRVTLRCSPRSGDLSVYWYQQSLDQGLQFLIQYYNGEERAKGNILERFSAQQFPDLHSELNLSSLELGDSALYFCASSPPGTQSGNTIYFGEGSWLTVV.